Included here is one T cell receptor (beta chain) sequence, with context. Its antigen is not known. This entry comes from a study of shared clonotypes between healthy human individuals. Study context: CD4 naive and CD4 memory each took three plates per donor, while CD8 naive took two and CD8 memory one. Overall study results and limits: Across a few donors, naive CD4 shared about 5%, naive CD8 approximately 3.5%, memory CD4 roughly 2.1%, memory CD8 about 0.4%.

Naive CD8 cells lacked CD45RO and underwent positive selection for CCR7, leaving out terminally differentiated effector memory CD45RA+ cells. In the original processing: Junction-only sequences produced by ImmunoSEQ had no quality scores, so filtering differed. Data came from immunoSEQ multiplex PCR; TCRdb stores just in-frame clones and leaves some out. V and J calls and clone size are copied from that table; D and trimming were computed from the DNA. The table lists around 1.9 million clones, about 93% of them singletons. Germline lookup yields CDR1 MDHEN and CDR2 SYDVKM. The CDR3 loop spans 15 amino acids. Trimming shortened V by 2 bases and J by 3 bases, and 13 bases separated the two germline ends.

This sequence joins TRBV28 and TRBJ1-2, with D hard to call. The origin of this receptor is a man between 18 and 35 years old in good health. Some clones in this sample may be carry-over from other donors' samples. The sample was naive CD8+ T cells from PBMCs. The CDR3 DNA reads TGTGCCAGCAGTTTAAGAGCGGCAGGTGACTATGGCTACACCTTC. Amino acids: CASSLRAAGDYGYTF.